The 5 T cell receptor beta chains in this list originate from one sample, sequenced in a study of cytomegalovirus exposure and HLA in healthy donors. The PCR ran on 60 Vbeta and 13 Jbeta primers. Libraries were prepared by immunoSEQ multiplex PCR; TCRdb keeps only in-frame clonotypes and omits some of them. The repertoire holds 150,000 to 200,000 clones, with 75% as singletons. Specimen: PBMCs. These receptors were collected from a female donor in good health and CMV-seronegative.

The genes are TRBV6-1 and TRBJ2-7, with a possible D match to TRBD1 (6 bases). Trimming removed 8 bases at V and 0 bases at J, with 11 bases between. CDR1 is MNHNS, CDR2 SASEGT, per germline. This CDR3 spans 13 amino acids. The CDR3 region has the DNA TGTGCCAGCGACGGACAGAGCTCCTACGAGCAGTACTTC. Protein sequence: CASDGQSSYEQYF.

The V and J genes are TRBV2 and TRBJ1-1, with D maybe TRBD1 (6 bases). The V and J ends lost 11 bases and 10 bases respectively, with 23 bases between them. Looked up from germline, CDR1 is SNHLY and CDR2 is FYNNEI. The CDR3 is made up of 13 amino acids. The CDR3 here is CASSRTEEFGAFF. The CDR3 nucleotides read TGTGCCTCGAGTAGGACAGAAGAATTTGGAGCTTTCTTT.

V and J are TRBV4-1 and TRBJ2-1; 10 bases are a match to TRBD2. CDR1 is MGHRA, CDR2 YSYEKL, per germline. V trimming: 2 bases; J trimming: 7 bases; junction bases outside the gene matches: 2. The CDR3 has 14 amino acids. The CDR3 loop reads CASSQKTSGNEQFF. The CDR3 coding sequence is TGCGCCAGCAGCCAAAAGACTAGCGGGAATGAGCAGTTCTTC.

This chain uses TRBV11-2 with TRBJ1-4, with D perhaps matching TRBD1 (6 bases). Germline V gene lookup returns CDR1 SGHAT and CDR2 FQNNGV. V shed 6 bases and J shed 4 bases, with 12 bases lying between them. The length of the CDR3 is 14 residues. CDR3 region: CASRRGGDNEKLFF. The CDR3 DNA follows: TGTGCCAGCAGGAGGGGGGGGGATAATGAAAAACTGTTTTTT. The complete variable domain, with remaining parts taken from reference TRBV11-2 and TRBJ1-4, reads EAGVAQSPRYKIIEKRQSVAFWCNPISGHATLYWYQQILGQGPKLLIQFQNNGVVDDSQLPKDRFSAERLKGVDSTLKIQPAKLEDSAVYLCASRRGGDNEKLFFGSGTQLSVL.

The genes are TRBV6-6 and TRBJ1-3, with D uncertain. The CDR3 has 16 residues. V lost 3 bases to trimming and J lost 7 bases, with 19 bases between them. CDR1 is MNHNY and CDR2 is SVGAGI in the germline V gene (reference sequence). The DNA for the CDR3 is TGTGCCAGCAGTTATCCGGGGATGGGAGGTCGGAACACCATATATTTT. Its translation: CASSYPGMGGRNTIYF.